This is a list of T cell receptor beta chains from one sample in a study of identical twins. One entry per CDR3 protein, called by TCRdb with MiXCR from the 5' RACE reads. In the table there are about 890,000 distinct CDR3 sequences, approximately 13% of which are singletons. The same sample was also studied in work on yellow fever vaccine responses in identical twins.

The specimen was PBMCs. The receptors stem from a woman between 18 and 30 years old in good health. The CDR3 runs from the conserved cysteine through the conserved F or W. The D gene is left open where the match is weak. Clone size is not always given. Where it is, it says once, few, many or a class for expanded clones.

j_call | clone_size | d_call | v_call | cdr3_aa | cdr3_nt
TRBJ2-7 | few | - | TRBV5-5 | CASSPLLGSYEQYF | TGTGCCAGCAGTCCGTTATTGGGGAGCTACGAGCAGTACTTC
TRBJ2-1 | few | TRBD2 | TRBV24-1 | CATSDGTSGRVNNEQFF | TGTGCCACCAGTGATGGGACTAGCGGGAGGGTTAACAATGAGCAGTTCTTC
TRBJ2-3 | - | - | TRBV15 | CATSRMGHTQYF | TGTGCCACCAGCCGTATGGGGCATACGCAGTATTTT
TRBJ2-7 | - | TRBD1 | TRBV19 | CASSMEGTGVSHEQYF | TGTGCCAGTAGTATGGAGGGGACAGGGGTGTCCCACGAGCAGTACTTC
TRBJ2-1 | - | - | TRBV7-2 | CASTEQRAGLHEQFF | TGTGCCAGCACCGAGCAAAGGGCAGGTTTGCATGAGCAGTTCTTC
TRBJ2-1 | - | - | TRBV4-1 | CASSPRRFDEQFF | TGCGCCAGCAGCCCCCGCCGATTCGATGAGCAGTTCTTC
TRBJ2-5 | many | - | TRBV7-9 | CASSFPGTNQETQYF | TGTGCCAGCAGCTTCCCCGGGACCAACCAAGAGACCCAGTACTTC
TRBJ2-3 | - | - | TRBV20-1 | CSARAHYTDTQYF | TGCAGTGCTAGGGCCCACTACACAGATACGCAGTATTTT
TRBJ1-5 | few | - | TRBV20-1 | CSANRYSNQPQHF | TGCAGTGCTAACAGGTATAGCAATCAGCCCCAGCATTTT
TRBJ2-7 | few | - | TRBV5-6 | CASSLERSGEQYF | TGTGCCAGCAGCTTAGAGCGTTCGGGGGAGCAGTACTTC
TRBJ2-2 | many | - | TRBV5-1 | CASSADSGWPGELFF | TGCGCCAGCAGCGCGGACTCAGGGTGGCCCGGGGAGCTGTTTTTT
TRBJ2-1 | - | - | TRBV4-1 | CASSQGGGGSSYNEQFF | TGCGCCAGCAGCCAAGGGGGCGGAGGAAGCTCCTACAATGAGCAGTTCTTC
TRBJ2-1 | - | - | TRBV4-2 | CASSQDQRVVDEQFF | TGTGCCAGCAGCCAAGATCAGAGGGTGGTGGATGAGCAGTTCTTC
TRBJ2-5 | - | - | TRBV6-2/TRBV6-3 | CASSTGRIETQYF | TGTGCCAGCAGTACCGGGCGTATTGAGACCCAGTACTTC
TRBJ2-3 | - | - | TRBV20-1 | CSARFASTDTQYF | TGCAGTGCTAGGTTCGCATCCACAGATACGCAGTATTTT
TRBJ2-3 | - | - | TRBV7-3 | CASSLNSGDAGPDTQYF | TGTGCCAGCAGCTTAAATTCGGGAGATGCGGGACCCGATACGCAGTATTTT